This T cell receptor beta chain came from a study of T cells expressing NK-cell markers. Study-level information: In the group of eight sequenced donors, seven were HCMV-seropositive and one was seronegative. Points from the study as a whole: In a handful of donors, dominant clonotypes made up about 25-60.1% of CD3+CD56-NKG2C+ cells.

For this clonotype: What it binds is unknown.

UMI-tagged 5'RACE template switching yielded the TCR beta cDNA. TCRdb reanalyzed the 5' RACE reads and collapses them to one entry per CDR3 protein, without DNA. Its listing shows hundreds of thousands of distinct CDR3 sequences. The CDR3 extends over 15 amino acids. Germline values: CDR1 MNHEY, CDR2 SVGAGI. This clonotype was obtained from a woman between 18 and 75 years old in good health. The sequenced sample consisted of blood T cells: a sorted CD56 or NKG2C T cell subset, CD4+ or CD8+ T cells, or bulk PBMC T cells (not recorded which). The chain is built from TRBV6-5 and TRBJ2-3; TCRdb reports TRBD2, a call that lacks DNA to check it against. CDR3 in amino acids: CASSYEGTSTDTQYF.